The 24 T cell receptor beta chains given below trace back to one sample, sequenced in a study of cytotoxic CD8 clonotypes in ibrutinib-treated CLL (dated by TCRdb to the early 2020s). Libraries were made using the immunoSEQ multiplex PCR assay. TCRdb took over this immuneACCESS table, retaining in-frame rearrangements with V and J assigned. Such tables are incomplete; in checked studies, under half of the missing clones stem from an unresolved V gene, and the remainder is unexplained. This sample comprises 6,500 to 9,000 clones, roughly 71% of them detected only once. About 39% of the sample rests with the top ten. The sequencing here drew on PBMCs, taken before ibrutinib treatment. These receptor sequences come from a human donor with chronic lymphocytic leukemia.

This chain uses TRBV7-9 with TRBJ1-1, with D uncertain. CDR1 is SEHNR, CDR2 FQNEAQ, per germline (reference sequence). Trimming removed 3 bases from V and 4 bases from J, with 12 bases in between. The CDR3 totals 14 residues. In DNA form, the CDR3 reads TGTGCCAGCAGCTTTAACCCACGGGGCACTGAAGCTTTCTTT. This codes for CASSFNPRGTEAFF. Full variable domain (rest looked up from reference TRBV7-9 and TRBJ1-1): DTGVSQNPRHKITKRGQNVTFRCDPISEHNRLYWYRQTLGQGPEFLTYFQNEAQLEKSRLLSDRFSAERPKGSFSTLEIQRTEQGDSAMYLCASSFNPRGTEAFFGQGTRLTVV.

This clone was counted once. The CDR3 reads CASSFRQGYGYTF. The CDR3, as DNA: TGTGCCAGCAGTTTTCGACAGGGCTATGGCTACACCTTC. V usage is TRBV28 and J usage is TRBJ1-2; 7 positions match TRBD1. This CDR3 is built from 13 residues. Trimming took 3 bases from V and 4 from J; bases not matched to a gene: 2. Per the germline V gene, CDR1 is MDHEN and CDR2 is SYDVKM.

This clone is medium-sized (0.01 to 0.1%) by share. This chain joins TRBV30 and TRBJ1-1; weak D call: TRBD1 (6 bases). The germline V gene has CDR1 GTSNPN and CDR2 SVGIG (reference sequence). The CDR3 has 13 amino acids. The V end lost 1 base, the J end lost 4 bases, and 10 bases lay between the germline ends. The CDR3 sequence: CAWSGGAGTEAFF. CDR3 sequence (DNA): TGTGCCTGGAGTGGGGGGGCCGGCACTGAAGCTTTCTTT. Full variable domain (missing parts from reference TRBV30 and TRBJ1-1): SQTIHQWPATLVQPVGSPLSLECTVEGTSNPNLYWYRQAAGRGLQLLFYSVGIGQISSEVPQNLSASRPQDRQFILSSKKLLLSDSGFYLCAWSGGAGTEAFFGQGTRLTVV.

The chain links TRBV15 to TRBJ2-3; D is undetermined. The ends were cut back, 5 bases at V and 6 bases at J, with 15 bases in the middle. CDR1 is LNHNV, CDR2 YYDKDF, per germline (reference sequence). The length of the CDR3 is 14 residues. The CDR3 spells CATSSPMGPDTQYF. The CDR3 bases are TGTGCCACCAGCTCCCCGATGGGTCCCGATACGCAGTATTTT.

The chain carries TRBV7-9 and TRBJ1-2, with D uncertain. The CDR3 is 13 amino acids. V was pared by 5 bases and J by 6 bases, with 13 bases between. CDR1 is SEHNR and CDR2 is FQNEAQ in the germline V gene (reference sequence). CDR3 amino acids: CASSTGRLDGYTF. For the CDR3, the DNA is TGTGCCAGCAGCACCGGACGATTGGATGGCTACACCTTC.

This clone was observed a single time. The chain links TRBV30 to TRBJ1-2; TRBD1 agrees at 7 bases. Trimming took 1 base from V and 5 from J; bases not matched to a gene: 13. The CDR3 loop spans 16 amino acids. Germline assignment: CDR1 GTSNPN and CDR2 SVGIG (reference sequence). CDR3 in amino acids: CAWSGQGGHASYGYTF. As DNA, the CDR3 is TGTGCCTGGAGTGGGCAGGGGGGCCATGCTTCTTATGGCTACACCTTC.

The chain links TRBV29-1 to TRBJ1-1; 7 nucleotides agree with TRBD1. Germline V lookup: CDR1 SQVTM, CDR2 ANQGSEA. The V gene end was trimmed by 7 bases and the J gene end by 10 bases; junction bases not matched to a gene: 12. The length of the CDR3 is 12 residues. This CDR3 is CSARDRALRAFF. In nucleotides, the CDR3 is TGCAGCGCCCGGGACAGAGCCCTAAGAGCTTTCTTT.

The chain links TRBV7-8 to TRBJ2-6; D may be TRBD2 (6 bases). With 4 bases removed from V and 0 bases from J, the gap between germline ends came to 13 bases. The CDR3 is 17 amino acids. From germline, CDR1 is SGHVS and CDR2 FQNEAQ. Here the CDR3 DNA reads TGTGCCAGCAGCTCGGGACTGTTTTTCTCTGGGGCCAACGTCCTGACTTTC. This sequence encodes CASSSGLFFSGANVLTF.

The CDR3 reads CASSLDLAGGVEQYF. The CDR3 DNA follows: TGTGCCAGCAGCCTGGATTTAGCGGGAGGGGTCGAGCAGTACTTC. The chain combines TRBV7-2 with TRBJ2-7, with 11 bases aligning to TRBD2. The CDR3 consists of 15 residues. CDR1 and CDR2 from the germline V gene are SGHTA and FQGNSA. Trimming cost V 5 bases and J 6 bases; bases outside gene matches: 9.

The rearrangement links TRBV4-2 to TRBJ1-2, with 9 bases identical to TRBD1. V lost 5 bases to trimming and J lost 8 bases; unmatched junction nucleotides: 9. Germline V gene data show CDR1 as LGHNA and CDR2 as YNFKEQ. The CDR3 has 14 residues. The CDR3 DNA follows: TGTGCCAGCAGCTCTACGGGACAGGGAGGGGGCTACACCTTC. Protein product: CASSSTGQGGGYTF.

The rearrangement links TRBV5-1 to TRBJ2-7; 11 nucleotides match TRBD1. Germline lookup yields CDR1 SGHRS and CDR2 YFSETQ. The CDR3 extends over 15 amino acids. V gave up 4 bases and J gave up 2 bases; unmatched junction bases: 5. CDR3 loop: CASSTGTGGTYEQYF. The CDR3, as DNA: TGCGCCAGCAGCACAGGGACAGGGGGGACCTACGAGCAGTACTTC.

The rearrangement links TRBV19 to TRBJ2-1, with TRBD2 as a possible D gene (5 bases). There are 16 residues in the CDR3. Germline loops: CDR1 LNHDA, CDR2 SQIVND (reference sequence). Trimming stripped 7 bases from V and 5 bases from J, with 21 bases between. The CDR3 region is CASTPLGGGLNNEQFF. The CDR3 DNA sequence: TGTGCCAGTACACCCCTTGGCGGAGGCCTCAACAATGAGCAGTTCTTC.

The genes are TRBV4-1 and TRBJ2-7; 11 bases map to TRBD2. From germline, CDR1 is MGHRA and CDR2 YSYEKL. The CDR3 runs to 15 residues. Trimming took 2 bases from V and 1 from J; bases not matched to a gene: 1. CDR3 in amino acids: CASSQLAGGSYEQYF. DNA of the CDR3: TGCGCCAGCAGCCAACTAGCGGGAGGTTCCTACGAGCAGTACTTC.

The chain is built from TRBV5-1 and TRBJ2-5, with TRBD2 matching 8 bases. The trim removed 7 bases at V and 4 bases at J, leaving 15 bases unmatched. The CDR3 sequence is 16 residues long. The germline CDR1 and CDR2 sequences are SGHRS and YFSETQ. CDR3 nucleotide sequence: TGCGCCAGCGGGGAAGGGAGCGGGAGATGGGGAGAGACCCAGTACTTC. Its protein product is CASGEGSGRWGETQYF.

The chain employs TRBV6-6 and TRBJ2-2; 7 nucleotides agree with TRBD1. Trimming removed 6 bases from V and 2 bases from J; junction bases left unmatched: 9. Germline CDR1 is MNHNY and CDR2 is SVGAGI (reference sequence). The CDR3 is 16 residues long. The CDR3 DNA reads as TGTGCCAGCAGGAAGGGACAGCCCACTAACACCGGGGAGCTGTTTTTT. The encoded protein is CASRKGQPTNTGELFF.

This chain uses TRBV11-3 with TRBJ2-1; 7 positions agree with TRBD1. Losses at the gene ends were 0 bases for V and 5 bases for J; bases not matched to a gene: 4. CDR3 length: 15 amino acids. CDR1 is SGHNT and CDR2 is YENEEA in the germline V gene. The CDR3 reads CASSLDGQVNNEQFF. CDR3 DNA: TGTGCCAGCAGCTTAGATGGACAGGTAAACAATGAGCAGTTCTTC.

The V and J genes are TRBV19 and TRBJ2-2; no clear D. The length of the CDR3 is 12 residues. Germline lookup yields CDR1 LNHDA and CDR2 SQIVND (reference sequence). V lost 1 base, J lost 5 bases, and 2 bases lay in between. CDR3 loop: CASSIGTGELFF. In DNA, the CDR3 is TGTGCCAGTAGTATAGGTACCGGGGAGCTGTTTTTT.

The chain recombines TRBV29-1 with TRBJ2-3, with 8 bases lining up with TRBD1. Germline values: CDR1 SQVTM, CDR2 ANQGSEA. V was clipped by 3 bases and J by 3 bases; unmatched bases: 5. The CDR3 spans 14 residues. The CDR3 reads CSVDPGQGTDTQYF. CDR3 coding DNA: TGCAGCGTTGATCCCGGACAGGGAACAGATACGCAGTATTTT.

This clone was observed a handful of times. The rearrangement joins TRBV30 to TRBJ2-1, with D maybe TRBD2 (6 bases). CDR1 is GTSNPN and CDR2 is SVGIG in the germline V gene (reference sequence). The V and J ends lost 0 bases and 10 bases respectively, with 13 bases between them. This CDR3 is 13 amino acids long. Here the CDR3 DNA reads TGTGCCTGGAGTGTACGGGGAGGACGAGAGCAGTTCTTC. Amino acids: CAWSVRGGREQFF.

The genes are TRBV19 and TRBJ2-5; D remains unclear. The V gene's germline CDR1 is LNHDA and CDR2 SQIVND (reference sequence). The CDR3 loop spans 15 amino acids. With 3 bases removed from V and 3 bases from J, the gap between germline ends came to 14 bases. DNA for the CDR3: TGTGCCAGTAGTATCAAACAGTATCCCGAAGAGACCCAGTACTTC. Protein: CASSIKQYPEETQYF.

This rearrangement joins TRBV7-3 to TRBJ2-3; possible D gene TRBD2, 5 bases. Trimming stripped 1 base from V and 3 bases from J, with 11 bases between. This CDR3 has 15 residues. Germline V gene data show CDR1 as SGHTA and CDR2 as FQGTGA. The CDR3 DNA is TGTGCCAGCAGCTTAATTCCCAGCGGAACAGATACGCAGTATTTT. This encodes CASSLIPSGTDTQYF.

This rearrangement joins TRBV4-2 to TRBJ2-1, with no clear D. Between the trimmed V and J ends, which lost 5 bases and 7 bases, there was a span of 9 bases. The germline V gene encodes CDR1 LGHNA and CDR2 YNFKEQ. The length of the CDR3 is 12 residues. The CDR3 coding sequence is TGTGCCAGCAGCTTGGACCAAAATGAGCAGTTCTTC. Amino acids: CASSLDQNEQFF.

V gene TRBV19 combines with J gene TRBJ2-6; D is perhaps TRBD1 (5 bases). This CDR3 region has 14 residues. Germline V gene lookup returns CDR1 LNHDA and CDR2 SQIVND (reference sequence). In DNA form, the CDR3 reads TGTGCGGTAGGGGTGGTCACTGGGGCCAACGTCCTGACTTTC. Its translation: CAVGVVTGANVLTF.

The rearrangement joins TRBV2 to TRBJ1-4, with 8 bases aligning to TRBD1. CDR1 SNHLY and CDR2 FYNNEI come from the germline V gene. The CDR3 extends over 14 amino acids. Trimming at V came to 10 bases and at J to 5 bases, leaving 9 bases not matched to a gene. The CDR3 reads CATLPGQGNEKLFF. The CDR3 nucleotides read TGTGCCACACTCCCCGGACAGGGAAATGAAAAACTGTTTTTT.